A selection of T cell receptor beta chains follows, all from one sample in a study of cytomegalovirus exposure and HLA in healthy donors. Profiled with immunoSEQ multiplex PCR; TCRdb holds only in-frame clones, not every one. The sample totals 40,000 to 45,000 clones; its top ten clones hold 5% to 7.5%. The sequenced material came from PBMCs. The source is a young man in good health and CMV-seronegative. The CDR3 runs from the conserved cysteine through the conserved F or W. The D gene is left open where the match is weak.

V	D	J	CDR3	DNA
TRBV14	TRBD2	TRBJ2-7	CASSSIQGGRNEQYF	TGTGCCAGCAGCTCCATCCAGGGAGGGAGAAACGAGCAGTACTTC
TRBV7-9	.	TRBJ1-1	CASSLAVTGHPTEAFF	TGTGCCAGCAGCTTAGCCGTGACAGGACACCCCACTGAAGCTTTCTTT
TRBV4-1	TRBD1	TRBJ2-7	CASSRQGGPYEQYF	TGCGCCAGCAGCCGACAGGGGGGGCCCTACGAGCAGTACTTC
TRBV4-3	.	TRBJ1-1	CASSQDLVETGDLMNTEAFF	TGCGCCAGCAGCCAAGATTTGGTAGAGACAGGAGATCTCATGAACACTGAAGCTTTCTTT
TRBV25-1	.	TRBJ2-7	CASSSGNRRGYEQYF	TGTGCCAGCAGTAGTGGTAACAGACGCGGGTACGAGCAGTACTTC
TRBV4-2	TRBD2	TRBJ2-7	CASSQEVAGGPQSSYEQYF	TGTGCCAGCAGCCAAGAGGTAGCGGGAGGACCCCAGAGCTCCTACGAGCAGTACTTC
TRBV5-4	TRBD1	TRBJ2-2	CASSSSSRTGVVGELFF	TGTGCCAGCAGCTCCTCCTCCCGGACAGGGGTGGTCGGGGAGCTGTTTTTT
TRBV5-1	TRBD1	TRBJ1-1	CASSRGTGRPEAFF	TGCGCCAGCAGCCGAGGGACAGGGCGACCGGAAGCTTTCTTT
TRBV27	.	TRBJ2-7	CASSLVAGLSYEQYF	TGTGCCAGCAGTTTAGTGGCGGGCCTCTCCTACGAGCAGTACTTC
TRBV9	TRBD1	TRBJ2-3	CASSHQQGASTDTQYF	TGTGCCAGCAGCCACCAACAGGGGGCGTCCACAGATACGCAGTATTTT
TRBV27	TRBD1	TRBJ2-5	CASSFRDRGLGETQYF	TGTGCCAGCAGTTTCCGGGACAGGGGGCTCGGGGAGACCCAGTACTTC
TRBV5-1	TRBD1	TRBJ1-5	CASSLRTGSGQPQHF	TGCGCCAGCAGCTTGCGGACAGGGTCGGGTCAGCCCCAGCATTTT
TRBV28	.	TRBJ2-7	CASRRQISYEQYF	TGTGCCAGCAGGAGACAGATTTCCTACGAGCAGTACTTC
TRBV6-5	TRBD1	TRBJ2-7	CASSYSETGSHEQYF	TGTGCCAGCAGTTACTCGGAGACAGGGTCCCACGAGCAGTACTTC
TRBV5-1	.	TRBJ1-2	CASSLKRVVYTF	TGCGCCAGCAGCTTGAAGAGGGTTGTCTACACCTTC
TRBV19	TRBD1	TRBJ1-5	CASTPYSQGARAWGQPQHF	TGTGCCAGTACCCCATATTCGCAGGGGGCGCGCGCGTGGGGTCAGCCCCAGCATTTT
TRBV6-5	TRBD2	TRBJ2-1	CARSSWEGPYNEQFF	TGTGCCAGAAGTTCTTGGGAGGGGCCCTACAATGAGCAGTTCTTC
TRBV4-2	.	TRBJ2-1	CASSQVRGEQFF	TGTGCCAGCAGCCAAGTGCGGGGTGAGCAGTTCTTC
TRBV30	.	TRBJ1-3	CAWSGQSGNTIYF	TGTGCCTGGAGTGGTCAGTCTGGAAACACCATATATTTT
TRBV27	.	TRBJ1-2	CASSLGQGIGGYTF	TGTGCCAGCAGTTTGGGCCAGGGAATAGGTGGCTACACCTTC
TRBV27	TRBD2	TRBJ2-7	CASSPPRLADLPYEQYF	TGTGCCAGCAGTCCGCCCCGACTAGCGGATCTCCCCTACGAGCAGTACTTC
TRBV7-9	.	TRBJ2-1	CASSLQGNEQFF	TGTGCCAGCAGCTTACAGGGGAATGAGCAGTTCTTC
TRBV9	.	TRBJ2-2	CASSVPGELFF	TGTGCCAGCAGCGTCCCGGGGGAGCTGTTTTTT
TRBV4-2	TRBD1	TRBJ1-2	CASSQDLEGAQYGYTF	TGTGCCAGCAGCCAAGATTTGGAGGGGGCGCAATATGGCTACACCTTC
TRBV6-6	.	TRBJ2-7	CASSYVSDEQYF	TGTGCCAGCAGTTACGTTTCGGACGAGCAGTACTTC
TRBV19	TRBD1	TRBJ1-2	CASSTPGLDRGGSYGYTF	TGTGCCAGTAGTACCCCCGGGCTCGACAGGGGAGGAAGCTATGGCTACACCTTC
TRBV7-2	TRBD2	TRBJ2-7	CASGLAGGESYEQYF	TGTGCCAGCGGCCTGGCGGGAGGGGAATCATACGAGCAGTACTTC
TRBV19	TRBD2	TRBJ2-5	CASSRPGLAGGKGTQYF	TGTGCCAGCAGCCGACCGGGACTAGCGGGAGGTAAAGGGACCCAGTACTTC
TRBV11-3	.	TRBJ2-2	CASRFESNTGELFF	TGTGCCAGCAGGTTCGAGTCGAACACCGGGGAGCTGTTTTTT
TRBV5-1	.	TRBJ1-6	CASSLRRTTDSPLHF	TGCGCCAGCAGCTTGAGGAGAACAACGGATTCACCCCTCCACTTT
TRBV4-2	.	TRBJ2-5	CASSQEMGAPENQYF	TGTGCCAGCAGCCAAGAAATGGGGGCCCCAGAGAACCAGTACTTC
TRBV7-9	.	TRBJ1-1	CASSLGGRVLGTEDFF	TGTGCCAGCAGCTTAGGGGGCCGGGTGTTGGGCACTGAAGATTTCTTT
TRBV6-1	.	TRBJ1-1	CASSPARGAGTEAFF	TGTGCCAGCAGCCCGGCTCGGGGAGCAGGCACTGAAGCTTTCTTT
TRBV4-3	.	TRBJ2-3	CASSVELAEVGTQYF	TGCGCCAGCAGCGTGGAGCTAGCAGAGGTCGGTACGCAGTATTTT
TRBV30	TRBD1	TRBJ2-6	CAWQGAAGANVLTF	TGTGCCTGGCAGGGGGCAGCTGGGGCCAACGTCCTGACTTTC
TRBV10-3	TRBD2	TRBJ2-2	CAISGLGLAGDYTGELFF	TGTGCCATCAGCGGCCTCGGACTAGCGGGAGATTACACCGGGGAGCTGTTTTTT
TRBV6-6	TRBD1	TRBJ1-5	CASSYSTGLNQPQHF	TGTGCCAGCAGTTACTCGACAGGGCTTAATCAGCCCCAGCATTTT
TRBV5-1	.	TRBJ2-1	CASSLGSLDLAQFF	TGCGCCAGCAGCTTGGGGTCACTAGATCTGGCGCAGTTCTTC
TRBV4-1	TRBD2	TRBJ2-1	CASSPGLAGGQGEQFF	TGCGCCAGCAGCCCGGGACTAGCGGGAGGGCAGGGTGAGCAGTTCTTC
TRBV13	.	TRBJ1-2	CASSIEGTSNYGYTF	TGTGCCAGCAGTATCGAGGGCACCTCTAACTATGGCTACACCTTC